The rows below give T cell receptor beta chains drawn from one sample of a study of T cells in Graves' hyperthyroidism and ophthalmopathy. TCRdb reanalysed the multiplex PCR reads using MiXCR and keeps one entry per CDR3 protein. This sample has hundreds of thousands of distinct CDR3 sequences, with over 12% found just once. Input material: blood. All receptors come from a man between 45 and 60 years old with Graves' ophthalmopathy. Each CDR3 is given with its conserved first and last residue. A D gene is named only where the DNA matches it firmly. Size is omitted from some rows. Given values are once, few, many or a class for expanded clones.

D gene,clone size,V gene,J gene,CDR3 DNA,CDR3 protein
.,many,TRBV2,TRBJ1-1,TGTGCCAGCAGTGAAGGGGGTTTGAACACTGAAGCTTTCTTT,CASSEGGLNTEAFF
TRBD1,many,TRBV29-1,TRBJ1-1,TGCAGCGTGTCCCGGGACAGTTGGACTGAAGCTTTCTTT,CSVSRDSWTEAFF
.,many,TRBV7-9,TRBJ1-6,TGTGCCAGCAGCTTCGTTACAGGGTTCTATAATTCACCCCTCCACTTT,CASSFVTGFYNSPLHF
.,many,TRBV20-1,TRBJ2-7,TGCAGTGCTAGAGGGGGGGGGCGCGAGCAGTACTTC,CSARGGGREQYF
TRBD2,.,TRBV19,TRBJ2-3,TGTGCCAGTAGTAGCGGACTAGGACTAGGGAGCACAGATACGCAGTATTTT,CASSSGLGLGSTDTQYF
.,many,TRBV12-3/TRBV12-4,TRBJ1-5,TGTGCCAGCAGGTCCAGGCAAGGACAGCCCCAGCATTTT,CASRSRQGQPQHF
TRBD2,many,TRBV13,TRBJ2-1,TGTGCCAGCAGCTTTTTGCTAGCGGACTCGATGCAATACAATGAGCAGTTCTTC,CASSFLLADSMQYNEQFF
.,many,TRBV12-3/TRBV12-4,TRBJ2-7,TGTGCCAGCAGTGAGGACGGGTACGAGCAGTACTTC,CASSEDGYEQYF
TRBD2,many,TRBV30,TRBJ2-7,TGTGCCTGGAGTCCCCTAGCGGGACGATACGAGCAGTACTTC,CAWSPLAGRYEQYF
.,many,TRBV20-1,TRBJ2-7,TGCAGTGCTCACGTAGGGGCCTACGAGCAGTACTTC,CSAHVGAYEQYF
.,few,TRBV10-3,TRBJ2-1,TGTGCCATCAGTGAGCAAGCCTCGAAGTTGTTGCATGAGCAGTTCTTC,CAISEQASKLLHEQFF
TRBD1,.,TRBV5-4,TRBJ2-2,TGTGCCAGCAGCGGGGAGTGGGACAGGGGTACTCCCGGGGAGCTGTTTTTT,CASSGEWDRGTPGELFF
.,many,TRBV20-1,TRBJ2-5,TGCAGTGCCCTAAGGCCTGGGACACCCCAAGAGACCCAGTACTTC,CSALRPGTPQETQYF
.,few,TRBV19,TRBJ1-1,TGTGCCAGTAGTACCCGGGGAACTCTTCTGGGGCGAACTGAAGCTTTCTTT,CASSTRGTLLGRTEAFF
.,many,TRBV3-1,TRBJ2-7,TGTGCCAGCAGCCCCTCGCCGACCTACGAGCAGTACTTC,CASSPSPTYEQYF
TRBD2,few,TRBV19,TRBJ2-1,TGTGCTGTCATGGTCCCGGGAGGGCCATCCTACAATGAGCAGTTCTTC,CAVMVPGGPSYNEQFF
TRBD2,many,TRBV7-9,TRBJ2-7,TGTGCCAGCAGCACCCGGGGACTAGCGGGAGACGAGCAGTACTTC,CASSTRGLAGDEQYF
TRBD2,few,TRBV5-8,TRBJ2-2,TGTGCCAGCAGCTGGACCGGACTAGCGTCGAACACCGGGGAGCTGTTTTTT,CASSWTGLASNTGELFF
TRBD1,many,TRBV28,TRBJ1-3,TGTGCCAGCAGCCGGGACAGGGGATTTTTTTCTGGAAACACCATATATTTT,CASSRDRGFFSGNTIYF
.,many,TRBV2,TRBJ2-3,TGTGCCAGCAGTGAGGGAGAACTCAACACAGATACGCAGTATTTT,CASSEGELNTDTQYF
.,few,TRBV28,TRBJ2-4,TGTGCCAGCAGTTTAGTTCAGGGGGGGAACATTCAGTACTTC,CASSLVQGGNIQYF
.,few,TRBV24-1,TRBJ1-3,TGTGCCACCAGTGATTCGGGCAGGGGTGACACCATATATTTT,CATSDSGRGDTIYF
.,.,TRBV19,TRBJ2-1,TGTGCCAGTAGTATTCAGTCGTTTGAGCAGTTCTTC,CASSIQSFEQFF
.,few,TRBV19,TRBJ1-2,TGTGCCAGTAGTCCTACCACCTACTATGGCTACACCTTC,CASSPTTYYGYTF
.,many,TRBV11-2,TRBJ1-2,TGTGCCAGCAGCCCGGGGGCGACAGATAGTAACTATGGCTACACCTTC,CASSPGATDSNYGYTF
TRBD2,.,TRBV5-1,TRBJ2-7,TGCGCCAGCAACATCGGGACTAGTGGTCTCGAGCAGTACTTC,CASNIGTSGLEQYF
TRBD2,many,TRBV3-1,TRBJ2-5,TGTGCCAGCAGCCAAGAAGGGACTAGTTGTAACTTC,CASSQEGTSCNF
TRBD1,few,TRBV12-5,TRBJ2-3,TGTGCTAGTGGTTTGCCCCTGGACAGGGGGGTCCCAGATACGCAGTATTTT,CASGLPLDRGVPDTQYF
TRBD2,.,TRBV7-9,TRBJ2-5,TGTGCCAGCAGCTTGGCGGGAGGTTTCGAGACCCAGTACTTC,CASSLAGGFETQYF
TRBD1,few,TRBV27,TRBJ1-4,TGTGCCAGCAGTTCCACACAGGGGATAAGTGAAAAACTGTTTTTT,CASSSTQGISEKLFF
TRBD1,many,TRBV7-9,TRBJ1-1,TGTGCCAGCGGAGACAGGGCTAACACTGAAGCTTTCTTT,CASGDRANTEAFF
.,few,TRBV3-1,TRBJ1-6,TGTGCCAGCAGCCAACAGGGGAGATCACCCCTCCACTTT,CASSQQGRSPLHF
.,many,TRBV25-1,TRBJ2-1,TGTGCCAGCAGTGAAGGCCCGGGACACCCCCAATTAGAGCAGTTCTTC,CASSEGPGHPQLEQFF
TRBD2,many,TRBV11-2,TRBJ2-2,TGTGCCAGCAGCTCCCCTAGCGGGAGGGCCCGTACCGGGGAGCTGTTTTTT,CASSSPSGRARTGELFF
TRBD1,many,TRBV24-1,TRBJ1-1,TGTGCCACCAGTGATTCAGGAGACAGGGCAACGAACACTGAAGCTTTCTTT,CATSDSGDRATNTEAFF
.,.,TRBV25-1,TRBJ2-7,TGTGCTTACCTTCTGGCAGGGCGGTACTTC,CAYLLAGRYF
.,.,TRBV5-1,TRBJ2-7,TGCGCCAGCAGCTTGGCAGGGGCCTCCTACGAGCGGTACTTC,CASSLAGASYERYF
TRBD1,few,TRBV7-9,TRBJ2-2,TGTGCCAGCAGGACAGGGACCACCGGGGAGCTGTTTTTT,CASRTGTTGELFF
TRBD2,.,TRBV6-2/TRBV6-3,TRBJ2-5,TGTGCCAGCCGTCCCATGGGGACTAGCGGGAGGGCTCGAACGGGGGGTGAAGAGACCCAGTACTTC,CASRPMGTSGRARTGGEETQYF
.,many,TRBV5-1,TRBJ2-1,TGCGCCAGCAGCTTGTCTAGCCACAATGAGCAGTTCTTC,CASSLSSHNEQFF
TRBD1,many,TRBV12-3/TRBV12-4,TRBJ1-1,TGTGCCAGCAGCCTCGGACAGGTCATGGACACTGAAGCTTTCTTT,CASSLGQVMDTEAFF
TRBD1,.,TRBV25-1,TRBJ2-2,TGTGCCAGCAGTGCTTCACAGGGGTCCCCGAACACCGGGGAGCTGTTTTTT,CASSASQGSPNTGELFF
.,.,TRBV29-1,TRBJ2-2,TGCAGCGTTGAGAAGGGGCTCGGGACCGGGGAGCTGTTTTTT,CSVEKGLGTGELFF
.,many,TRBV2,TRBJ2-7,TGTGCCAGCAGTGTATCGGCTCTGCTAAACTACGAGCAGTACTTC,CASSVSALLNYEQYF
TRBD1,many,TRBV2,TRBJ1-1,TGTGCCAGCAGTGACCCCCCGGGACAGGGTAGACTTACTGAAGCTTTCTTT,CASSDPPGQGRLTEAFF
.,few,TRBV6-1,TRBJ1-1,TGTGCCAGCAGTCAACAGAGTTCGAACACTGAAGCTTTCTTT,CASSQQSSNTEAFF
TRBD2,many,TRBV20-1,TRBJ2-3,TGCAGTGCCGGACCGGGACTAGCGGGAGACAGCACAGATACGCAGTATTTT,CSAGPGLAGDSTDTQYF
.,many,TRBV3-1,TRBJ1-6,TGTGCCAGCAGCCAAGTTGCCGGGAATGGACCCCTCCACTTT,CASSQVAGNGPLHF
TRBD2,many,TRBV7-9,TRBJ2-7,TGTGCCAGCAGCTTTAAGCGGGAGGGCCTCAACGAGCAGTACTTC,CASSFKREGLNEQYF
.,many,TRBV5-5,TRBJ2-7,TGTGCCAGCAGGACAAGGGACGTAACCTACGAGCAGTACTTC,CASRTRDVTYEQYF
TRBD2,.,TRBV6-5,TRBJ2-1,TGTGCCAGCAGTTACTCGACTCTAGCGGGTAACTACAATGAGCAGTTCTTC,CASSYSTLAGNYNEQFF
.,.,TRBV7-9,TRBJ2-1,TGTGCCAGCAGCTCCGCTGGCGGGACGGATGAGCAGTTCTTC,CASSSAGGTDEQFF